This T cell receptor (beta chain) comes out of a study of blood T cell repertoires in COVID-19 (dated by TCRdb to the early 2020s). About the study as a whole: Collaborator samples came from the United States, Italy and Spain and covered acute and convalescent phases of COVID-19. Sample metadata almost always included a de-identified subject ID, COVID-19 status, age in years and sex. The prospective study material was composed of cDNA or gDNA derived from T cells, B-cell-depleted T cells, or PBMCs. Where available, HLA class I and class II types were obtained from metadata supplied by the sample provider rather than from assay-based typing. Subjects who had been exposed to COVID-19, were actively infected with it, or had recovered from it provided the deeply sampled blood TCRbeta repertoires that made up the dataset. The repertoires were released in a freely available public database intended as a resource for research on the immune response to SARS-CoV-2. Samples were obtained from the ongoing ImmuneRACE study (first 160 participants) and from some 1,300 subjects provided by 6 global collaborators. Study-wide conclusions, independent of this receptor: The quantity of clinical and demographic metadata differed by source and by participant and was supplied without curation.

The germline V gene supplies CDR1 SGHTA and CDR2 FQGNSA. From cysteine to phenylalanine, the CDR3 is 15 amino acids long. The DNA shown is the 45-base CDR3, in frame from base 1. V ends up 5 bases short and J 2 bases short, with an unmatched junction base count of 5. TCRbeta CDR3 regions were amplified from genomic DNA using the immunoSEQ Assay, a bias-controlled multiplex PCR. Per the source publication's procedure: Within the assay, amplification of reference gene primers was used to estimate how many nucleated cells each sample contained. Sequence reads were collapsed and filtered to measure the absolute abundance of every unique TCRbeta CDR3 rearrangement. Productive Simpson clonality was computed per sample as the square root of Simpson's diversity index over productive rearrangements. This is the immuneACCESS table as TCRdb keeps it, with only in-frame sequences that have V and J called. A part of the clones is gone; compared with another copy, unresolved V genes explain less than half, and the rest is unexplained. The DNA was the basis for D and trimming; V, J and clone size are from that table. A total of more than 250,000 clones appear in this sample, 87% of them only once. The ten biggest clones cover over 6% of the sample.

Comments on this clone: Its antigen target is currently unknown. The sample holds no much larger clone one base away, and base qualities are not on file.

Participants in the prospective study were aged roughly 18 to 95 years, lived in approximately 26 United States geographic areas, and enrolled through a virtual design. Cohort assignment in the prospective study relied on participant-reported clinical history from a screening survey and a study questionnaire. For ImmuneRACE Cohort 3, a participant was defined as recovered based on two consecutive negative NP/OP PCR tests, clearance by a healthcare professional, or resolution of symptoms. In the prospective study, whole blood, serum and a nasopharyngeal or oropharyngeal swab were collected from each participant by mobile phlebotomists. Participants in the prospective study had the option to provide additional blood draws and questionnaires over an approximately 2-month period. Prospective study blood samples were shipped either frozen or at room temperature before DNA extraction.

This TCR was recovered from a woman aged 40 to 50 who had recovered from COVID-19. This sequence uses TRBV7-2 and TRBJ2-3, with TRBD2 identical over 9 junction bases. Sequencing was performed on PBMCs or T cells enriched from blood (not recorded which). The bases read TGTGCCAGCAGCCAATTAGCGGGAGACACAGATACGCAGTATTTT. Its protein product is CASSQLAGDTDTQYF.